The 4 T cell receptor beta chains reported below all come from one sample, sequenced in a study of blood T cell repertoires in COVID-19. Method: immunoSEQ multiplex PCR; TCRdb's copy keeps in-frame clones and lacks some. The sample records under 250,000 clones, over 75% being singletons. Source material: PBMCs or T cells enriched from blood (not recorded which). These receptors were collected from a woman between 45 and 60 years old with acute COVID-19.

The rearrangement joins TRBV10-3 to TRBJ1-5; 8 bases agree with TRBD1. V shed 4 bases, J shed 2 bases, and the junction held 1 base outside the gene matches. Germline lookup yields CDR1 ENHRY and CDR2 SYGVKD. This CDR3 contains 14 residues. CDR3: CAISADRGNQPQHF. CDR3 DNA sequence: TGTGCCATCAGTGCGGACAGGGGCAATCAGCCCCAGCATTTT.

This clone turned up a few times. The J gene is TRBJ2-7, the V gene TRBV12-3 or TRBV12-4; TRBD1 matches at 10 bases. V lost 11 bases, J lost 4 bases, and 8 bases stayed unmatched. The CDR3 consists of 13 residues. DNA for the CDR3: TGTGCCTCCCGGGACAGGGGTAGGTACGAGCAGTACTTC. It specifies CASRDRGRYEQYF.

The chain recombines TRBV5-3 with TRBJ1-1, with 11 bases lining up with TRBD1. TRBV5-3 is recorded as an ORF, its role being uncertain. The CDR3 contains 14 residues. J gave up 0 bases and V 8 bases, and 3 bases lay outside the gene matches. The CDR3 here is CARDRGRLNTEAFF. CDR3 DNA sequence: TGTGCCAGGGACAGGGGGCGTCTGAACACTGAAGCTTTCTTT.

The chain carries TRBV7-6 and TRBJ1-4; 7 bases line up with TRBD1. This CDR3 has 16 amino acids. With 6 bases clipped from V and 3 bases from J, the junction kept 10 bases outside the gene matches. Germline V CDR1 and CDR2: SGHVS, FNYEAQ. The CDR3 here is CASSSNTGVPNEKLFF. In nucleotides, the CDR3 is TGTGCCAGCAGTTCGAACACAGGGGTACCTAATGAAAAACTGTTTTTT.